Below, 10 T cell receptor beta chains from the same sample are listed, as sequenced in a study of CXCR3-negative and CXCR3-positive naive CD8 T cells. The method, 5' RACE with UMI labels, was used to prepare the TRB cDNA libraries. With the 5' RACE reads reprocessed, TCRdb shows one record per CDR3 protein and no DNA. The ten top clones account for 0.5% to 0.6%, within a sample of tens of thousands of distinct CDR3 sequences. Study results and limitations: Against CXCR3-negative naive cells, CXCR3-positive naive cells showed more hydrophobic TRB CDR3s.

The antigens these receptors bind are not known. The sequenced sample was naive CXCR3+ CD8+ T cells from blood. Documented subset: CD45RO-CCR7+CD27+CD95- naive CD8+ T cells expressing CXCR3 (TNR3+). These receptors came from a human donor in good health. Some clones in this sample may be carry-over from other donors' samples.

The chain carries TRBV28 and TRBJ1-1; the D gene TCRdb calls, TRBD1, cannot be checked with no DNA. CDR1 and CDR2 from the germline V gene are MDHEN and SYDVKM. The CDR3 has 17 amino acids. The CDR3 sequence: CASSLFSSGTVNTEAFF.

The rearrangement links TRBV6-2 or TRBV6-3 to TRBJ2-3. Germline V gene sequence: CDR1 MNHEY, CDR2 SVGEGT. There are 14 residues in the CDR3. CDR3 sequence reads: CASTVFSSGDTQYF.

V usage is TRBV5-1 and J usage is TRBJ2-7; checking the TCRdb D call of TRBD1 is not possible without DNA. The CDR3 runs to 15 residues. CDR1 is SGHRS and CDR2 is YFSETQ in the germline V gene. The CDR3 here is CASSLVTGPTYEQYF.

The gene calls are TRBV5-4 and TRBJ2-2; the D call from TCRdb, TRBD2, cannot be confirmed without DNA. This CDR3 has 16 residues. Germline CDR1 reads SGHNT; CDR2 reads YYREEE (reference sequence). CDR3 sequence: CASSLGLAGSTGELFF. Looking up the rest from reference TRBV5-4 and TRBJ2-2 gives the full variable domain: ETGVTQSPTHLIKTRGQQVTLRCSSQSGHNTVSWYQQALGQGPQFIFQYYREEENGRGNFPPRFSGLQFPNYSSELNVNALELDDSALYLCASSLGLAGSTGELFFGEGSRLTVL.

The gene calls are TRBV10-3 and TRBJ2-7; TCRdb proposes TRBD2, but this gene call is untestable without DNA. The CDR3 contains 16 residues. Germline CDR1 ENHRY, CDR2 SYGVKD. CDR3 sequence reads: CAISPLHPPEGYEQYF.

The V call is TRBV29-1, the J call TRBJ1-4. CDR3 length: 13 amino acids. Germline CDR1 reads SQVTM; CDR2 reads ANQGSEA. This CDR3 is CSVAGTTNEKLFF.

The chain combines TRBV27 with TRBJ2-1; no DNA is available, so the TRBD1 call from TCRdb remains unchecked. The length of the CDR3 is 15 residues. CDR1 is MNHEY, CDR2 SMNVEV, per germline (reference sequence). CDR3 in amino acids: CATAPGTGGYNEQFF.

The V and J genes are TRBV29-1 and TRBJ1-2; TCRdb's D call of TRBD1 is untestable without DNA. The V gene's germline CDR1 is SQVTM and CDR2 ANQGSEA. CDR3 length equals 11 residues. CDR3 sequence: CSGQGEYGYTF.

This sequence joins TRBV20-1 and TRBJ2-2. Germline V gives CDR1 DFQATT, CDR2 SNEGSKA (reference sequence). The CDR3 loop spans 13 amino acids. The CDR3 loop reads CSAPKKNTGELFF.

The CDR3 loop is CASSLKGSDGSPLHF. This chain uses TRBV12-3 or TRBV12-4 with TRBJ1-6. This CDR3 comprises 15 residues.